A selection of T cell receptor beta chains follows, all from one sample in a study of blood T cell repertoires in COVID-19. Sequencing used immunoSEQ multiplex PCR; TCRdb keeps in-frame clones, though not all of them. The data hold around 190,000 clones, with 70% to 90% observed a single time. The material sequenced was PBMCs or T cells enriched from blood (not recorded which). The receptors shown here come from a man aged 40-55 years who had recovered from COVID-19. The CDR3 runs from the conserved cysteine through the conserved F or W. The order of the fields is D gene, V gene, clone size, J gene, CDR3 protein, CDR3 DNA. D genes are given only for firm matches. Clone size appears in some rows only: once, few, many, or a class for an expanded clone.

NA	TRBV5-4	NA	TRBJ1-2	CASTTPGAYGYTF	TGTGCCAGCACCACTCCAGGGGCCTATGGCTACACCTTC
NA	TRBV18	NA	TRBJ1-5	CASSPGGNQPQHF	TGTGCCAGCTCACCGGGGGGAAATCAGCCCCAGCATTTT
NA	TRBV20-1	NA	TRBJ2-7	CSASNPPTARYYEQYF	TGCAGTGCTAGTAATCCCCCGACAGCGAGATACTACGAGCAGTACTTC
NA	TRBV19	NA	TRBJ2-2	CASSMYWSENTGELFF	TGTGCCAGTAGTATGTATTGGAGCGAGAACACCGGGGAGCTGTTTTTT
NA	TRBV6-5	NA	TRBJ2-5	CASSYPGSGETQYF	TGTGCCAGCAGTTACCCGGGGAGTGGGGAGACCCAGTACTTC
NA	TRBV5-4	NA	TRBJ2-7	CASSRGMSEAYEQYF	TGTGCCAGCAGCCGGGGTATGTCAGAGGCCTACGAGCAGTACTTC
NA	TRBV19	NA	TRBJ1-1	CASSIDQDMNTEAFF	TGTGCCAGTAGTATAGATCAGGACATGAACACTGAAGCTTTCTTT
NA	TRBV30	NA	TRBJ1-2	CAWSVGGEGYTF	TGTGCCTGGAGTGTTGGGGGCGAGGGCTACACCTTC
NA	TRBV7-9	NA	TRBJ1-2	CASSFPGVLGYTF	TGTGCCAGCAGCTTTCCCGGGGTGCTTGGCTACACCTTC
NA	TRBV7-6	NA	TRBJ1-2	CASSLVRGLAGGYTF	TGTGCCAGCAGCTTAGTTAGAGGACTGGCGGGTGGCTACACCTTC
NA	TRBV28	NA	TRBJ2-7	CASIRGNDYEQYF	TGTGCCTCCATCAGGGGCAATGACTACGAGCAGTACTTC
NA	TRBV6-1	NA	TRBJ2-7	CASSEIMAEQYF	TGTGCCAGCAGTGAAATTATGGCTGAGCAGTACTTC
NA	TRBV27	NA	TRBJ2-2	CASSSPTTGELFF	TGTGCCAGCAGTAGCCCCACGACCGGGGAGCTGTTTTTT
NA	TRBV9	few	TRBJ1-1	CASSVVFGRGTTEAFF	TGTGCCAGCAGCGTAGTTTTTGGCAGAGGAACCACTGAAGCTTTCTTT
NA	TRBV12-3/TRBV12-4	NA	TRBJ2-3	CASSLLTDTQYF	TGTGCCAGCAGTTTACTCACAGATACGCAGTATTTT
TRBD1	TRBV27	few	TRBJ1-6	CASKRQGLSPLHF	TGTGCCAGCAAAAGACAGGGGCTTTCACCCCTCCACTTT
NA	TRBV4-2	NA	TRBJ1-1	CASSHPGRDYTEAFF	TGTGCCAGCAGCCACCCTGGGAGGGACTACACTGAAGCTTTCTTT
NA	TRBV3-1/TRBV3-2	NA	TRBJ1-3	CASSPSGLFSGNTIYF	TGTGCCAGCAGCCCCTCGGGACTTTTCTCTGGAAACACCATATATTTT
NA	TRBV7-9	NA	TRBJ1-2	CASSFPPETDFVGYTF	TGTGCCAGCAGCTTCCCCCCTGAGACAGACTTCGTCGGCTACACCTTC
NA	TRBV7-9	NA	TRBJ1-2	CASSLDGGYGYTF	TGTGCCAGCAGCTTAGATGGAGGCTATGGCTACACCTTC
TRBD1	TRBV5-1	NA	TRBJ2-5	CASSSGAGGVVETQYF	TGCGCCAGCAGCTCTGGAGCAGGGGGAGTCGTGGAGACCCAGTACTTC
NA	TRBV5-4	NA	TRBJ1-1	CASSSGPMNTEAFF	TGTGCCAGCAGCTCAGGGCCCATGAACACTGAAGCTTTCTTT
TRBD1	TRBV18	once	TRBJ2-7	CASSARQGASYEQYF	TGTGCCAGCTCCGCCCGACAGGGGGCATCCTACGAGCAGTACTTC
TRBD1	TRBV18	NA	TRBJ1-3	CASSPGTGTAGNTIYF	TGTGCCAGCTCACCCGGGACAGGGACCGCTGGAAACACCATATATTTT
NA	TRBV5-8	NA	TRBJ1-2	CASSLDSGYTNYGYTF	TGTGCCAGCAGCTTGGACTCGGGGTATACTAACTATGGCTACACCTTC
TRBD2	TRBV2	NA	TRBJ2-7	CASSVLAGTYEQYF	TGTGCCAGCAGTGTTTTAGCGGGAACCTACGAGCAGTACTTC
TRBD2	TRBV2	NA	TRBJ2-3	CASTERLAGSTDTQYF	TGTGCCAGCACCGAAAGGTTAGCGGGGAGCACAGATACGCAGTATTTT
NA	TRBV19	NA	TRBJ2-5	CASSPRGQETQYF	TGTGCCAGTAGTCCGAGAGGACAAGAGACCCAGTACTTC
NA	TRBV6-1	NA	TRBJ2-2	CASSEFIALNTGELFF	TGTGCCAGCAGTGAATTTATAGCTCTGAACACCGGGGAGCTGTTTTTT
NA	TRBV28	few	TRBJ1-2	CASIRAGKNYGYTF	TGTGCCAGCATTAGGGCAGGGAAAAACTATGGCTACACCTTC
TRBD2	TRBV19	NA	TRBJ2-7	CASSIDGTSGSYEQYF	TGTGCCAGTAGTATAGATGGGACTAGCGGGTCTTACGAGCAGTACTTC
TRBD1	TRBV9	few	TRBJ1-2	CASSEDRVGWYGYTF	TGTGCCAGCAGCGAGGACAGGGTCGGGTGGTATGGCTACACCTTC
NA	TRBV21-1	NA	TRBJ1-3	CASSYGEAKPGNTIYF	TGTGCCAGCAGCTACGGGGAAGCTAAGCCTGGAAACACCATATATTTT
TRBD2	TRBV27	NA	TRBJ2-1	CASRRPRPAGGEYNEQFF	TGTGCCAGCCGACGCCCCCGACCGGCGGGGGGGGAGTACAATGAGCAGTTCTTC
TRBD2	TRBV5-1	NA	TRBJ2-1	CASSPGLAGGRSYNEQFF	TGCGCCAGCAGCCCGGGACTAGCGGGAGGGCGGTCCTACAATGAGCAGTTCTTC
NA	TRBV11-2	NA	TRBJ1-1	CASSLQAEAFF	TGTGCCAGCAGCTTACAGGCTGAAGCTTTCTTT
NA	TRBV3-1/TRBV3-2	NA	TRBJ1-2	CASSQESRIGGYTF	TGTGCCAGCAGCCAAGAATCGCGGATCGGTGGCTACACCTTC
NA	TRBV5-1	NA	TRBJ1-1	CASSLLGGKNTEAFF	TGCGCCAGCAGCCTCTTGGGCGGGAAGAACACTGAAGCTTTCTTT
NA	TRBV27	NA	TRBJ1-2	CASSLGGIGGYTF	TGTGCCAGCAGTTTGGGGGGTATCGGTGGCTACACCTTC
NA	TRBV30	NA	TRBJ1-6	CAWSVRGGANSPLHF	TGTGCCTGGAGTGTACGAGGGGGAGCCAATTCACCCCTCCACTTT
TRBD1	TRBV6-2/TRBV6-3	NA	TRBJ1-4	CASTPYPGQNNEKLFF	TGTGCCAGCACCCCTTACCCGGGACAGAACAATGAAAAACTGTTTTTT
TRBD1	TRBV19	NA	TRBJ1-5	CASSIKQGTAQPQHF	TGTGCCAGTAGTATAAAACAGGGGACGGCTCAGCCCCAGCATTTT
NA	TRBV2	NA	TRBJ2-7	CASSGSSSDYEQYF	TGTGCCAGCAGTGGTTCGTCTAGCGACTACGAGCAGTACTTC
TRBD2	TRBV24-1	NA	TRBJ2-1	CATSPLRASGRALLGEQFF	TGTGCCACCAGTCCACTTCGGGCTAGCGGGAGGGCCTTATTGGGTGAGCAGTTCTTC
NA	TRBV2	NA	TRBJ2-3	CALRMGAGDTQYF	TGTGCCCTCAGGATGGGTGCGGGAGATACGCAGTATTTT
NA	TRBV7-9	NA	TRBJ2-7	CASSSGDTAAEQYF	TGTGCCAGCAGCTCAGGGGATACCGCCGCCGAGCAGTACTTC
TRBD1	TRBV5-8	NA	TRBJ1-2	CASSLGQGYNYGYTF	TGTGCCAGCAGTCTGGGACAGGGCTATAACTATGGCTACACCTTC
NA	TRBV18	NA	TRBJ1-3	CASSPGVLGNTIYF	TGTGCCAGCTCACCAGGAGTGCTGGGAAACACCATATATTTT
NA	TRBV10-3	NA	TRBJ1-2	CAISESTGRGAFIGYTF	TGTGCCATCAGTGAGTCGACGGGGAGGGGGGCATTTATTGGCTACACCTTC
NA	TRBV5-1	NA	TRBJ2-2	CASSPDTGELFF	TGCGCCAGCAGCCCGGACACCGGGGAGCTGTTTTTT
NA	TRBV30	NA	TRBJ2-7	CAWSVGGYLATSYEQYF	TGTGCCTGGAGTGTAGGAGGATATTTAGCGACGAGTTACGAGCAGTACTTC
TRBD1	TRBV19	NA	TRBJ1-5	CASSRGQGVSNQPQHF	TGTGCCAGTAGCCGAGGACAGGGGGTGAGCAATCAGCCCCAGCATTTT
TRBD1	TRBV2	NA	TRBJ2-7	CASSGTGDFYEQYF	TGTGCCAGCAGCGGGACAGGGGATTTCTACGAGCAGTACTTC
NA	TRBV7-2	NA	TRBJ2-7	CASSLPSSYEQYF	TGTGCCAGCAGCCTCCCGTCGTCCTACGAGCAGTACTTC
TRBD1	TRBV30	NA	TRBJ2-1	CAWSNDRGFNEQFF	TGTGCCTGGAGTAACGACAGGGGGTTTAATGAGCAGTTCTTC
TRBD2	TRBV30	NA	TRBJ2-1	CAWSRARLAGVSYNEQFF	TGTGCCTGGAGTCGGGCCCGACTAGCGGGAGTCTCCTACAATGAGCAGTTCTTC
NA	TRBV27	NA	TRBJ2-1	CASSASEYNEQFF	TGTGCCAGCTCGGCTAGCGAATACAATGAGCAGTTCTTC
NA	TRBV6-6	NA	TRBJ2-4	CASSPYYSEPLKIKNIQYF	TGTGCCAGCAGTCCCTATTATAGCGAGCCTTTGAAAATCAAAAACATTCAGTACTTC
TRBD1	TRBV6-1	NA	TRBJ1-2	CASSLGTGYGYTF	TGTGCCAGCAGCTTGGGGACAGGCTATGGCTACACCTTC